This T cell receptor (beta chain) was captured by sequencing in a study of blood T cells in healthy people across ages. Study-wide context: Researchers report that template switching captured about one barcoded beta molecule per two T cells. General observations from the study: Getting older went along with TCR beta diversity per million T cells dropping roughly linearly.

The germline V gene encodes CDR1 SEHNR and CDR2 FQNEAQ (reference sequence). Trimming took 5 bases from V and 4 from J; bases not matched to a gene: 9. The CDR3 totals 15 residues. Then a second PCR, running roughly 7 to 11 cycles, was carried out with a sample-barcoded 5' primer and a J-beta primer mix. TCRdb ran MiXCR on the 5' RACE reads and lists one entry per CDR3 protein. The sample has about a million distinct CDR3 sequences, more than 30% seen once. Those donating, healthy Caucasian individuals from Russia, were aged about 6 to 100. Turning to this clonotype: As yet, its antigen is unknown.

Sequences were obtained from blood. The clonotype comes from a man in his late teens or twenties in good health. This rearrangement joins TRBV7-9 to TRBJ2-3; 7 bases are shared with TRBD2. The CDR3 region is CASSPIGGGADTQYF. The DNA for the CDR3 is TGTGCCAGCAGCCCCATCGGCGGGGGTGCAGATACGCAGTATTTT. Together with reference TRBV7-9 and TRBJ2-3, the CDR3 gives the full variable domain: DTGVSQNPRHKITKRGQNVTFRCDPISEHNRLYWYRQTLGQGPEFLTYFQNEAQLEKSRLLSDRFSAERPKGSFSTLEIQRTEQGDSAMYLCASSPIGGGADTQYFGPGTRLTVL.